This is a list of T cell receptor beta chains from one sample in a study of cytomegalovirus exposure and HLA in healthy donors. Profiling relied on immunoSEQ multiplex PCR, and the TCRdb table lists in-frame clones only, not all of them. The sample yields about 140,000 clones, approximately 80% seen once. Source material: PBMCs. The receptors were gathered from a man aged 45-60 years in good health and CMV-seronegative. CDR3s include the opening cysteine and the closing phenylalanine or tryptophan. The D gene is left open where the match is weak. The listing skips clone size in some rows; elsewhere it reads once, few, many or a size class.

J gene: TRBJ2-3; clone size: .; D gene: TRBD1; V gene: TRBV6-6; CDR3 protein: CASRIPGQGATQYF; CDR3 DNA: TGTGCCAGCAGGATTCCGGGACAGGGGGCAACGCAGTATTTT
J gene: TRBJ1-5; clone size: .; D gene: TRBD1; V gene: TRBV19; CDR3 protein: CASRQGSKSNQPQHF; CDR3 DNA: TGTGCCAGCAGACAGGGATCGAAAAGCAATCAGCCCCAGCATTTT
J gene: TRBJ2-7; clone size: few; D gene: TRBD2; V gene: TRBV7-9; CDR3 protein: CASSPGTSGTYEQYF; CDR3 DNA: TGTGCCAGCAGCCCGGGGACTAGCGGAACCTACGAGCAGTACTTC
J gene: TRBJ1-2; clone size: .; D gene: TRBD1; V gene: TRBV7-9; CDR3 protein: CASSPTGWKGGYTF; CDR3 DNA: TGTGCCAGCAGCCCGACAGGGTGGAAGGGTGGCTACACCTTC
J gene: TRBJ2-3; clone size: .; D gene: TRBD2; V gene: TRBV11-3; CDR3 protein: CASSRRSGGRSTDTQYF; CDR3 DNA: TGTGCCAGCAGCAGAAGGTCGGGGGGAAGAAGCACAGATACGCAGTATTTT
J gene: TRBJ2-7; clone size: .; D gene: TRBD1; V gene: TRBV5-1; CDR3 protein: CASSTDRDLTEQYF; CDR3 DNA: TGCGCCAGCAGCACAGACAGGGATCTGACCGAGCAGTACTTC
J gene: TRBJ2-5; clone size: .; D gene: TRBD1; V gene: TRBV28; CDR3 protein: CASSFPDRRETQYF; CDR3 DNA: TGTGCCAGCAGTTTCCCGGACAGGAGGGAGACCCAGTACTTC
J gene: TRBJ1-5; clone size: .; D gene: .; V gene: TRBV12-2; CDR3 protein: CASRLANRVNNQPQHF; CDR3 DNA: TGTGCAAGTCGCTTAGCGAACAGGGTGAACAATCAGCCCCAGCATTTT
J gene: TRBJ1-5; clone size: once; D gene: TRBD1; V gene: TRBV27; CDR3 protein: CASSARQGALQPQHF; CDR3 DNA: TGTGCCAGCAGTGCAAGACAGGGGGCATTACAGCCCCAGCATTTT
J gene: TRBJ1-3; clone size: .; D gene: .; V gene: TRBV29-1; CDR3 protein: CSVGAGNTIYF; CDR3 DNA: TGCAGCGTTGGGGCGGGAAACACCATATATTTT
J gene: TRBJ2-7; clone size: few; D gene: .; V gene: TRBV2; CDR3 protein: CASNGQVFGQYF; CDR3 DNA: TGTGCCAGCAATGGTCAAGTCTTCGGGCAGTACTTC
J gene: TRBJ1-1; clone size: .; D gene: .; V gene: TRBV4-2; CDR3 protein: CASSQDIRNTEAFF; CDR3 DNA: TGTGCCAGCAGCCAAGATATTAGGAACACTGAAGCTTTCTTT
J gene: TRBJ2-7; clone size: .; D gene: .; V gene: TRBV7-9; CDR3 protein: CASSLERLVGHEQYF; CDR3 DNA: TGTGCCAGCAGCTTAGAGAGACTAGTAGGGCACGAGCAGTACTTC
J gene: TRBJ2-4; clone size: .; D gene: TRBD2; V gene: TRBV29-1; CDR3 protein: CSVSEREGPGTKNIQYF; CDR3 DNA: TGCAGCGTGTCGGAACGGGAGGGCCCTGGGACCAAAAACATTCAGTACTTC
J gene: TRBJ1-4; clone size: once; D gene: TRBD1; V gene: TRBV9; CDR3 protein: CASIGGQKLFF; CDR3 DNA: TGTGCCAGCATAGGGGGCCAAAAACTGTTTTTT
J gene: TRBJ1-2; clone size: .; D gene: .; V gene: TRBV7-9; CDR3 protein: CASSPGQNNYGYTF; CDR3 DNA: TGTGCCAGCAGCCCTGGACAAAATAACTATGGCTACACCTTC
J gene: TRBJ2-3; clone size: .; D gene: .; V gene: TRBV11-2; CDR3 protein: CASSLNSGGSTDTQYF; CDR3 DNA: TGTGCCAGCAGCTTAAATAGCGGCGGTAGCACAGATACGCAGTATTTT
J gene: TRBJ1-1; clone size: .; D gene: .; V gene: TRBV19; CDR3 protein: CASSLRNAGMNTEAFF; CDR3 DNA: TGTGCCAGTAGCCTGCGGAACGCGGGGATGAACACTGAAGCTTTCTTT
J gene: TRBJ1-5; clone size: .; D gene: TRBD1; V gene: TRBV7-2; CDR3 protein: CASSSGQGGNQPQHF; CDR3 DNA: TGTGCCAGCAGCTCAGGACAGGGTGGCAATCAGCCCCAGCATTTT
J gene: TRBJ1-2; clone size: .; D gene: TRBD1; V gene: TRBV6-1; CDR3 protein: CASSETDRGLYGYTF; CDR3 DNA: TGTGCCAGCAGTGAGACTGACAGGGGGCTCTATGGCTACACCTTC
J gene: TRBJ1-1; clone size: .; D gene: TRBD1; V gene: TRBV27; CDR3 protein: CASWWTGGAEAFF; CDR3 DNA: TGTGCCAGCTGGTGGACAGGGGGTGCTGAAGCTTTCTTT
J gene: TRBJ2-3; clone size: .; D gene: .; V gene: TRBV7-2; CDR3 protein: CASSRGISTDTQYF; CDR3 DNA: TGTGCCAGCAGCCGAGGAATCTCCACAGATACGCAGTATTTT
J gene: TRBJ1-4; clone size: .; D gene: .; V gene: TRBV9; CDR3 protein: CASSAGGTNEKLLF; CDR3 DNA: TGTGCCAGCAGCGCGGGTGGAACTAATGAAAAACTGCTTTTT
J gene: TRBJ1-2; clone size: .; D gene: .; V gene: TRBV5-1; CDR3 protein: CASSLGGSGNYGYTF; CDR3 DNA: TGCGCCAGCAGCTTGGGAGGTTCAGGGAACTATGGCTACACCTTC
J gene: TRBJ2-7; clone size: few; D gene: TRBD2; V gene: TRBV5-6; CDR3 protein: CASLAGGMREQYF; CDR3 DNA: TGTGCCAGCCTAGCGGGAGGGATGCGGGAGCAGTACTTC
J gene: TRBJ2-1; clone size: .; D gene: .; V gene: TRBV5-1; CDR3 protein: CASNDGGNEQFF; CDR3 DNA: TGCGCCAGCAACGACGGAGGCAATGAGCAGTTCTTC
J gene: TRBJ2-5; clone size: .; D gene: TRBD2; V gene: TRBV2; CDR3 protein: CASSDWSLAGVGKTQYF; CDR3 DNA: TGTGCCAGCAGTGATTGGAGTCTAGCGGGAGTAGGAAAGACCCAGTACTTC
J gene: TRBJ2-7; clone size: .; D gene: TRBD1; V gene: TRBV5-1; CDR3 protein: CASSKGQASYEQYF; CDR3 DNA: TGCGCCAGCAGCAAGGGACAGGCCTCCTACGAGCAGTACTTC
J gene: TRBJ2-3; clone size: .; D gene: TRBD2; V gene: TRBV5-4; CDR3 protein: CASSLVASGEGTQYF; CDR3 DNA: TGTGCCAGCAGCTTGGTGGCTAGCGGGGAAGGTACGCAGTATTTT
J gene: TRBJ1-1; clone size: .; D gene: .; V gene: TRBV18; CDR3 protein: CASSPLEGGLNTEAFF; CDR3 DNA: TGTGCCAGCTCACCCTTAGAAGGGGGTTTAAACACTGAAGCTTTCTTT
J gene: TRBJ2-5; clone size: once; D gene: TRBD2; V gene: TRBV5-1; CDR3 protein: CASSSTTSGGEETQYF; CDR3 DNA: TGCGCCAGCAGCTCGACGACTAGCGGGGGTGAAGAGACCCAGTACTTC
J gene: TRBJ2-7; clone size: .; D gene: TRBD1; V gene: TRBV25-1; CDR3 protein: CASSDSGTEGWEQYF; CDR3 DNA: TGTGCCAGCAGTGATTCCGGGACAGAGGGCTGGGAGCAGTACTTC
J gene: TRBJ1-2; clone size: .; D gene: .; V gene: TRBV6-5; CDR3 protein: CASSPVEGGYYGYTF; CDR3 DNA: TGTGCCAGCAGCCCAGTCGAGGGAGGGTACTATGGCTACACCTTC
J gene: TRBJ2-3; clone size: once; D gene: TRBD2; V gene: TRBV7-3; CDR3 protein: CASSLGGLPTDTQYF; CDR3 DNA: TGTGCCAGCAGCTTAGGGGGACTACCCACAGATACGCAGTATTTT
J gene: TRBJ2-7; clone size: .; D gene: .; V gene: TRBV7-3; CDR3 protein: CASSWGGKPYEQYF; CDR3 DNA: TGTGCCAGCAGCTGGGGGGGCAAACCCTACGAGCAGTACTTC
J gene: TRBJ2-7; clone size: few; D gene: .; V gene: TRBV5-1; CDR3 protein: CASSFLSVGVSYEQYF; CDR3 DNA: TGCGCCAGCAGCTTCTTATCGGTCGGGGTCTCCTACGAGCAGTACTTC
J gene: TRBJ2-5; clone size: .; D gene: .; V gene: TRBV7-9; CDR3 protein: CASTPGREETQYF; CDR3 DNA: TGTGCCAGCACCCCAGGCAGGGAAGAGACCCAGTACTTC
J gene: TRBJ1-1; clone size: .; D gene: .; V gene: TRBV5-4; CDR3 protein: CASSLMGLNTEAFF; CDR3 DNA: TGTGCCAGCAGCCTAATGGGGCTGAACACTGAAGCTTTCTTT
J gene: TRBJ1-4; clone size: .; D gene: .; V gene: TRBV7-5; CDR3 protein: CARSRWVGPGGEKLFF; CDR3 DNA: TGTGCCAGAAGCCGGTGGGTGGGGCCAGGGGGGGAAAAACTGTTTTTT
J gene: TRBJ1-1; clone size: few; D gene: TRBD1; V gene: TRBV5-1; CDR3 protein: CASSLEGRQGGTEAFF; CDR3 DNA: TGCGCCAGCAGCTTGGAAGGTCGACAGGGGGGCACTGAAGCTTTCTTT
J gene: TRBJ1-4; clone size: .; D gene: TRBD1; V gene: TRBV5-1; CDR3 protein: CASSEGQNEKLFF; CDR3 DNA: TGCGCCAGCAGCGAGGGACAGAATGAAAAACTGTTTTTT
J gene: TRBJ2-4; clone size: .; D gene: TRBD2; V gene: TRBV2; CDR3 protein: CASSDDPGGIQYF; CDR3 DNA: TGTGCCAGCAGTGATGACCCGGGAGGCATTCAGTACTTC
J gene: TRBJ2-6; clone size: .; D gene: TRBD1; V gene: TRBV30; CDR3 protein: CAWSPGQGTGANVLTF; CDR3 DNA: TGTGCCTGGAGTCCGGGACAGGGGACTGGGGCCAACGTCCTGACTTTC
J gene: TRBJ2-7; clone size: .; D gene: TRBD1; V gene: TRBV5-5; CDR3 protein: CASSEDREYYEQYF; CDR3 DNA: TGTGCCAGCAGCGAGGACAGGGAATACTACGAGCAGTACTTC
J gene: TRBJ1-2; clone size: few; D gene: TRBD1; V gene: TRBV4-2; CDR3 protein: CASSKSGGNEGYTF; CDR3 DNA: TGTGCCAGCAGCAAGTCAGGGGGCAATGAGGGCTACACCTTC
J gene: TRBJ1-4; clone size: .; D gene: .; V gene: TRBV7-9; CDR3 protein: CASSLQGTNEKLFF; CDR3 DNA: TGTGCCAGCAGCTTACAGGGTACTAATGAAAAACTGTTTTTT
J gene: TRBJ1-5; clone size: few; D gene: TRBD1; V gene: TRBV28; CDR3 protein: CASSPNSGTASNQPQHF; CDR3 DNA: TGTGCCAGCAGTCCAAATTCCGGGACAGCGAGCAATCAGCCCCAGCATTTT
J gene: TRBJ2-7; clone size: .; D gene: .; V gene: TRBV5-4; CDR3 protein: CASSTQGAPYEQYF; CDR3 DNA: TGTGCCAGCAGCACACAGGGAGCACCCTACGAGCAGTACTTC
J gene: TRBJ1-5; clone size: few; D gene: .; V gene: TRBV9; CDR3 protein: CASSVGGSNQPQHF; CDR3 DNA: TGTGCCAGCAGCGTAGGAGGGAGCAATCAGCCCCAGCATTTT
J gene: TRBJ1-3; clone size: few; D gene: TRBD1; V gene: TRBV5-1; CDR3 protein: CASSLEVTGDGNTIYF; CDR3 DNA: TGCGCCAGCAGCTTGGAGGTGACAGGGGACGGAAACACCATATATTTT
J gene: TRBJ1-2; clone size: .; D gene: TRBD1; V gene: TRBV2; CDR3 protein: CASSSDRGFNYGYTF; CDR3 DNA: TGTGCCAGCAGTTCGGACAGGGGTTTTAACTATGGCTACACCTTC
J gene: TRBJ1-1; clone size: few; D gene: .; V gene: TRBV27; CDR3 protein: CASSLFGAKETEAFF; CDR3 DNA: TGTGCCAGCAGTTTATTTGGGGCAAAGGAAACTGAAGCTTTCTTT
J gene: TRBJ1-1; clone size: .; D gene: TRBD1; V gene: TRBV6-5; CDR3 protein: CASSPQGATTFF; CDR3 DNA: TGTGCCAGCAGCCCCCAGGGGGCGACGACTTTCTTT
J gene: TRBJ1-4; clone size: .; D gene: .; V gene: TRBV5-5; CDR3 protein: CASSLGQANEKLFF; CDR3 DNA: TGTGCCAGCAGCTTGGGACAAGCTAATGAAAAACTGTTTTTT
J gene: TRBJ2-5; clone size: few; D gene: .; V gene: TRBV15; CDR3 protein: CATSRLLERSETQYF; CDR3 DNA: TGTGCCACCAGCAGACTCCTCGAGCGGAGCGAGACCCAGTACTTC